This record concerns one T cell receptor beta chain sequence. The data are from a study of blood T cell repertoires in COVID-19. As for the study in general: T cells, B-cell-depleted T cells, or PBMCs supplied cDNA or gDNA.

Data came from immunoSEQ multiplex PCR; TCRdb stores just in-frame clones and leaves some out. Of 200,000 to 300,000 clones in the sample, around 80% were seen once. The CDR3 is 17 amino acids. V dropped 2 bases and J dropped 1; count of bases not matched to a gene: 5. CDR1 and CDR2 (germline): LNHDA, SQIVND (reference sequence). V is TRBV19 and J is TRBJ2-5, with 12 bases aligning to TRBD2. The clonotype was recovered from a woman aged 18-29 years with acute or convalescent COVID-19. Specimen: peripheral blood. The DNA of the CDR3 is TGTGCCAGTAGTATACCCCCGGGACTAGCGGGCCAAGAGACCCAGTACTTC. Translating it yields CASSIPPGLAGQETQYF.